The clone carrying this T cell receptor (beta chain) was seen at least ten times. These data come from a study of T cells in Graves' hyperthyroidism and ophthalmopathy. This CDR3 contains 14 residues. Looked up from germline, CDR1 is SGHAT and CDR2 is FQNNGV. V lost 3 bases, J lost 3 bases, and 10 bases lay in between. The CDR3 regions of TCR beta were amplified from RNA transcripts. A first-round RT-PCR of the TCR CDR3 used the HTBI primer set. TCRdb reprocessed the multiplex PCR reads via MiXCR and lists one record per CDR3 protein. Of hundreds of thousands of distinct CDR3 sequences listed, approximately 19% were seen once; the top ten hold roughly a sixth.

Material: blood. The TCR was taken from a woman between 50 and 59 years old with Graves' hyperthyroidism that later progressed to Graves' ophthalmopathy. The gene calls are TRBV11-2 and TRBJ2-3; no clear D. The CDR3 region has the DNA TGTGCCAGCAGCTTTTGGTCACCGACAGATACGCAGTATTTT. Translation gives CASSFWSPTDTQYF.